These T cell receptor beta chains were read from a single sample in a study of blood T cells in healthy people across ages. MiXCR, run by TCRdb on the 5' RACE reads, gives a single entry per CDR3 protein. Counted here are roughly 1.7 million distinct CDR3 sequences, about 35% occurring once; the ten biggest clones make up around 11%. The sample comprised blood. These receptors were collected from a woman in her twenties or thirties in good health. The CDR3 runs from the conserved cysteine through the conserved F or W. A D gene is named only where the DNA matches it firmly. Some rows mark clone size as missing; the rest say once, few, many or name a class of expanded clone.

-	TRBV11-2	TRBJ2-1	-	TGTGCCAGCAGCTTAGACATCCGGAGGACAGTTGACAATGAGCAGTTCTTC	CASSLDIRRTVDNEQFF
TRBD2	TRBV10-3	TRBJ2-3	few	TGTGCCATCAGTGAGTCTAGCGGGGGTCCCACAGATACGCAGTATTTT	CAISESSGGPTDTQYF
TRBD1	TRBV6-1	TRBJ2-7	-	TGTGCCAGCAGTGGAACACAGGGGGGTTCCTACGAGCAGTACTTC	CASSGTQGGSYEQYF
TRBD2	TRBV4-2	TRBJ2-1	-	TGTGCCAGCAGCCAACGATTGTCGACTAGCGGGGGGGCCTATGAGCAGTTCTTC	CASSQRLSTSGGAYEQFF
TRBD2	TRBV18	TRBJ2-7	few	TGTGCCAGCTCCAGGGTGGGGACTAGATTGAGCTCCTACGAGCAGTACTTC	CASSRVGTRLSSYEQYF
TRBD1	TRBV3-1	TRBJ1-6	-	TGTGCCAGCACCTCGACAGGGGAGGGTTCACCCCTCCACTTT	CASTSTGEGSPLHF
-	TRBV4-1	TRBJ1-5	-	TGCGCCAGCAGCCAAGTCGGGGGGTCCGTTCAGCCCCAGCATTTT	CASSQVGGSVQPQHF
-	TRBV18	TRBJ2-1	many	TGTGCCAGCAGCCCTGGCTCCTACAATGAGCAGTTCTTC	CASSPGSYNEQFF
-	TRBV15	TRBJ1-2	-	TGTGCCACCAGCAGAGATGTCGGGCTCTATGGCTACACCTTC	CATSRDVGLYGYTF
TRBD2	TRBV20-1	TRBJ2-5	few	TGCAGTGCTACCACTAGCGGGGGGCCCCGGGGAGAGACCCAGTACTTC	CSATTSGGPRGETQYF
-	TRBV28	TRBJ2-1	few	TGTGCCAGCAGTTTGTGGCAGAACAACAATGAGCAGTTCTTC	CASSLWQNNNEQFF
TRBD1	TRBV10-1	TRBJ2-5	few	TGCGCCAGCAGTGACTCCGGGACAGAAGAGACCCAGTACTTC	CASSDSGTEETQYF
TRBD1	TRBV3-1	TRBJ2-3	-	TGTGCCAGCAGCCAAGATCGAAGAACAGGGGGCGCCTACACAGATACGCAGTATTTT	CASSQDRRTGGAYTDTQYF
TRBD1	TRBV13	TRBJ2-7	-	TGTGCCAGCAGCCCAACCAGACAGGGGGTTCGCGAGCAGTACTTC	CASSPTRQGVREQYF
-	TRBV30	TRBJ1-1	-	TGTGCCTGGGCCCTGAACACTGAAGCTTTCTTT	CAWALNTEAFF
-	TRBV12-3/TRBV12-4	TRBJ1-5	few	TGTGCCAGCAGTTCCCATTCAGGCTACAATCAGCCCCAGCATTTT	CASSSHSGYNQPQHF
-	TRBV27	TRBJ1-2	many	TGTGCCAGCAGCCCAGGAGGTGGATCCTATGGCTACACCTTC	CASSPGGGSYGYTF
TRBD2	TRBV20-1	TRBJ2-5	-	TGCAGTGCTCCGAGCGGGAGGAGAGGGACCCAGTACTTC	CSAPSGRRGTQYF
TRBD2	TRBV25-1	TRBJ2-5	few	TGTGCCAGCAGTGACACCGGGACTAGCGGGACGTACCAAGAGACCCAGTACTTC	CASSDTGTSGTYQETQYF
-	TRBV6-1	TRBJ2-1	-	TGTGCCAGCAGACTAGGCGGGATTTCCTACGATGAGCAGTTCTTC	CASRLGGISYDEQFF
-	TRBV6-5	TRBJ2-5	-	TGTGCCAGCAGTTACTCCCTAGAGGGGTCCGGGAAGACCCAGTACTTC	CASSYSLEGSGKTQYF
-	TRBV20-1	TRBJ2-7	-	TGCAGTGCTAGAGTTAAGGTGACTATCGACAATGAGCAGTACTTC	CSARVKVTIDNEQYF
-	TRBV7-8	TRBJ2-3	-	TGTGCCAACAGCTCGTCGAGACTCACCGGGACGCAGTATTTT	CANSSSRLTGTQYF
TRBD1	TRBV6-2/TRBV6-3	TRBJ2-7	-	TGTGCCAGCAGGCCGGGACAGGGTCGAGCCTACGAGCAGTACTTC	CASRPGQGRAYEQYF